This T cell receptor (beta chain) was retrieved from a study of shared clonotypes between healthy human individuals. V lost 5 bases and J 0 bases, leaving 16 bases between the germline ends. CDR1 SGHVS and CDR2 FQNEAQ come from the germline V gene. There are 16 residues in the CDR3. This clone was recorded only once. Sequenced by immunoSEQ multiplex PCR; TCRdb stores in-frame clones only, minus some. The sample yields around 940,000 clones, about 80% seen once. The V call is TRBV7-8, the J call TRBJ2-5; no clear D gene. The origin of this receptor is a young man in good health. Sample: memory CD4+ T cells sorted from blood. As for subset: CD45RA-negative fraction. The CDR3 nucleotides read TGTGCCAGCAGCCGATCCAGGCCCAGATACCAAGAGACCCAGTACTTC. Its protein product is CASSRSRPRYQETQYF.